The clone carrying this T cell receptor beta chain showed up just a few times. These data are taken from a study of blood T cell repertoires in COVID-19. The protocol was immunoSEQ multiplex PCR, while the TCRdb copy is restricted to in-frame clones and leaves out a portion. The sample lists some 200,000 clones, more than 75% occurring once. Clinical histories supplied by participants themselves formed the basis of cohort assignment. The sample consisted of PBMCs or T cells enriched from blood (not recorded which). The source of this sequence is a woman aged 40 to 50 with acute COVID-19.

CDR3 sequence: CASSPRDWSSGNTIYF. In DNA, the CDR3 is TGTGCCAGCAGCCCGAGGGACTGGAGCTCTGGAAACACCATATATTTT. This chain links TRBV7-8 with TRBJ1-3; perhaps TRBD1 as D (5 bases). Between the trimmed V and J ends, which lost 5 bases and 0 bases, there was a span of 14 bases. The CDR3 length is 16 residues. The V gene's germline CDR1 is SGHVS and CDR2 FQNEAQ.